Listed here are 25 T cell receptor beta chains from one sample, sequenced in a study of T-cell memory formation after mild COVID-19. TCRdb fed the 5' RACE reads into MiXCR, producing one record per CDR3 protein. The sample holds hundreds of thousands of distinct CDR3 sequences, 15% to 20% seen once. The specimen was PBMCs or a T cell subset sorted from them (not recorded which). The receptors originated from an adult woman who had mild COVID-19 (a few samples of this study predate the infection). Cell type and time point are not known.

The V gene is TRBV9, the J gene TRBJ1-1, with 7 bases fitting TRBD1. The ends lost 4 bases at V and 0 bases at J; junction bases unmatched: 6. CDR3 size: 15 residues. CDR1 and CDR2 from the germline V gene are SGDLS and YYNGEE. CDR3 sequence (DNA): TGTGCCAGCAGCCCCGGGACAGCCTTGAACACTGAAGCTTTCTTT. It codes for CASSPGTALNTEAFF.

Only a few counts were recorded for this clonotype. The V gene is TRBV6-6, the J gene TRBJ2-5; D perhaps matches TRBD2 (6 bases). The CDR3 spans 15 residues. Germline CDR1 is MNHNY and CDR2 is SVGAGI (reference sequence). Between the trimmed V and J ends, which lost 2 bases and 5 bases, there was a span of 15 bases. The CDR3 loop reads CASSYGTRGGETQYF. CDR3 sequence (DNA): TGTGCCAGCAGTTACGGGACCCGCGGAGGGGAGACCCAGTACTTC.

This clonotype was detected a few times. The gene calls are TRBV3-1 and TRBJ1-2; 7 nucleotides line up with TRBD1. Unmatched junction bases numbered 9, after V lost 6 bases and J lost 8 bases. Germline V lookup: CDR1 LGHDT, CDR2 YNNKEL (reference sequence). The CDR3 is made up of 13 amino acids. The CDR3 is CASSFDRVTGYTF. The CDR3 DNA reads TGTGCCAGCAGTTTCGACAGGGTGACCGGCTACACCTTC.

This clonotype was observed a few times. The chain joins TRBV9 to TRBJ1-1; D is undetermined. The germline V gene encodes CDR1 SGDLS and CDR2 YYNGEE. The CDR3 runs to 15 residues. V shed 0 bases and J shed 1 base, with 10 bases lying between them. CDR3 bases: TGTGCCAGCAGCGTAGATTTAAAGAGGAACACTGAAGCTTTCTTT. It specifies CASSVDLKRNTEAFF.

This clonotype came up a few times. V and J are TRBV29-1 and TRBJ1-2; D is ambiguous. V lost 5 bases and J lost 4, with 14 bases in between. CDR1 and CDR2 (germline): SQVTM, ANQGSEA. The CDR3 consists of 13 residues. The CDR3 region is CSVSLFRGYGYTF. In DNA, the CDR3 is TGCAGCGTTAGTCTGTTTCGTGGCTATGGCTACACCTTC.

The CDR3 protein is CASSAGLAGDQETQYF. The DNA for the CDR3 is TGTGCCAGCAGCGCAGGACTAGCGGGGGATCAAGAGACCCAGTACTTC. V gene TRBV5-8 combines with J gene TRBJ2-5; 13 bases line up with TRBD2. The junction had 5 bases not matched to a gene; V was cut back by 4 bases and J by 2 bases. Germline V gives CDR1 SGHTS, CDR2 YDEGEE. The CDR3 sequence is 16 residues long.

This clonotype was observed a few times. V gene TRBV9 combines with J gene TRBJ2-6; 7 bases map to TRBD1. After removal of 4 bases from V and 2 bases from J, the junction contained 6 bases not matched to a gene. The CDR3 totals 16 residues. Germline assignment: CDR1 SGDLS and CDR2 YYNGEE. This CDR3 is CASSPTGSAGANVLTF. DNA for the CDR3: TGTGCCAGCAGCCCGACAGGGTCTGCTGGGGCCAACGTCCTGACTTTC. Based on the CDR3 plus reference TRBV9 and TRBJ2-6, the full variable domain is DSGVTQTPKHLITATGQRVTLRCSPRSGDLSVYWYQQSLDQGLQFLIQYYNGEERAKGNILERFSAQQFPDLHSELNLSSLELGDSALYFCASSPTGSAGANVLTFGAGSRLTVL.

This clonotype has more than one count but fewer than ten. V usage is TRBV7-9 and J usage is TRBJ2-7; no clear D. The germline CDR1 and CDR2 sequences are SEHNR and FQNEAQ (reference sequence). CDR3 length equals 16 residues. Trimming cost V 4 bases and J 0 bases, with 16 bases left between them. CDR3 DNA: TGTGCCAGCAGCTCCTCCACCGGTAGGGACTCCTACGAGCAGTACTTC. Translation gives CASSSSTGRDSYEQYF.

This clonotype was seen at least ten times. V is TRBV7-8 and J is TRBJ2-3, with 7 positions matching TRBD2. V shed 4 bases and J 2 bases; nucleotides not matched to a gene: 12. This CDR3 spans 17 amino acids. Germline CDR1 SGHVS, CDR2 FQNEAQ. DNA of the CDR3: TGTGCCAGCAGCTCTCCAACTAGCGCCTACTCCACAGATACGCAGTATTTT. It yields the protein CASSSPTSAYSTDTQYF.

This chain connects TRBV9 to TRBJ2-7; 11 nucleotides match TRBD2. CDR1 is SGDLS, CDR2 YYNGEE, per germline. J lost 7 bases, V lost 3 bases, and 9 bases had no gene match. The CDR3 runs to 15 residues. For the CDR3, the DNA is TGTGCCAGCAGCGATATAGCGGGAGGGCCGGTGGAGCAGTACTTC. Protein sequence: CASSDIAGGPVEQYF.

The chain carries TRBV4-3 and TRBJ2-5, with 10 nucleotides matching TRBD2. Trimming at V came to 3 bases and at J to 5 bases, leaving 12 bases not matched to a gene. Germline V CDR1 and CDR2: LGHNA, YSLEER. The CDR3 has 17 residues. CDR3 sequence reads: CASSQGPGTSVPETQYF. The DNA for the CDR3 is TGCGCCAGCAGCCAGGGACCGGGGACTAGCGTTCCGGAGACCCAGTACTTC.

This rearrangement joins TRBV27 to TRBJ2-1; 8 positions match TRBD2. The V gene's germline CDR1 is MNHEY and CDR2 SMNVEV (reference sequence). The CDR3 spans 15 residues. Trimming at V came to 7 bases and at J to 7 bases, leaving 12 bases not matched to a gene. The CDR3 bases are TGTGCCAGCAATCCCGGGAGGGGGTTCCGTAATGAGCAGTTCTTC. The encoded protein is CASNPGRGFRNEQFF.

The chain has TRBV18 and TRBJ2-7, with 7 positions matching TRBD1. After removal of 2 bases from V and 3 bases from J, the junction contained 7 bases not matched to a gene. Germline CDR1 and CDR2: KGHSH and LQKENI. The CDR3 loop spans 15 amino acids. CDR3 sequence reads: CASSPLEGGGYEQYF. The CDR3 DNA follows: TGTGCCAGCTCACCATTGGAAGGGGGCGGCTACGAGCAGTACTTC.

The chain couples TRBV7-8 to TRBJ1-2; unclear D gene. Germline-derived CDR1 and CDR2 are SGHVS and FQNEAQ. V lost 4 bases, J lost 3 bases, and 12 bases lay in between. The CDR3 totals 14 residues. CDR3 loop: CASSSGFGDYGYTF. The CDR3 bases are TGTGCCAGCAGCTCGGGGTTCGGCGACTATGGCTACACCTTC.

The rearrangement uses TRBV9 and TRBJ2-1, with TRBD1 matching 10 bases. V dropped 3 bases and J dropped 5; count of bases not matched to a gene: 14. The CDR3 runs 18 residues. Germline CDR1 and CDR2: SGDLS and YYNGEE. In nucleotides, the CDR3 is TGTGCCAGCAGCGCCGACTTCATTACGGGACAGGGGAACAATGAGCAGTTCTTC. It is translated as CASSADFITGQGNNEQFF. Using reference TRBV9 and TRBJ2-1 for the parts outside the CDR3, the full variable domain is DSGVTQTPKHLITATGQRVTLRCSPRSGDLSVYWYQQSLDQGLQFLIQYYNGEERAKGNILERFSAQQFPDLHSELNLSSLELGDSALYFCASSADFITGQGNNEQFFGPGTRLTVL.

The chain employs TRBV7-9 and TRBJ2-6, with no clear D. CDR3 size: 15 residues. Germline lookup yields CDR1 SEHNR and CDR2 FQNEAQ (reference sequence). V dropped 4 bases and J dropped 0 bases, with 7 bases sitting between them. The CDR3 DNA reads as TGTGCCAGCAGCTCCTTCGGCTCTGGGGCCAACGTCCTGACTTTC. Translated, it gives CASSSFGSGANVLTF.

The V gene is TRBV7-9, the J gene TRBJ2-3; D is undetermined. The CDR3 consists of 10 residues. Germline V gene lookup returns CDR1 SEHNR and CDR2 FQNEAQ (reference sequence). Trimming shortened V by 5 bases and J by 7 bases, and 4 bases separated the two germline ends. CDR3 sequence: CASSPNTQYF. For the CDR3, the DNA is TGTGCCAGCAGCCCGAATACGCAGTATTTT.

This clonotype appeared many times. The chain's CDR3 is CASSLAGFQETQYF. For the CDR3, the DNA is TGTGCCAGCAGCTTAGCTGGCTTCCAAGAGACCCAGTACTTC. This chain connects TRBV7-9 to TRBJ2-5; D unclear. This CDR3 is built from 14 residues. CDR1 is SEHNR and CDR2 is FQNEAQ in the germline V gene (reference sequence). The V end lost 0 bases, the J end lost 1 base, and 6 bases lay between the germline ends.

The rearrangement links TRBV20-1 to TRBJ2-1; maybe TRBD1 (6 bases). Per germline, CDR1 DFQATT and CDR2 SNEGSKA (reference sequence). The CDR3 totals 15 residues. V lost 2 bases to trimming and J lost 4 bases, with 15 bases between them. This CDR3 reads CSARMGAIAYNEQFF. The DNA of the CDR3 is TGCAGTGCTAGAATGGGGGCCATAGCTTACAATGAGCAGTTCTTC.

The chain links TRBV6-5 to TRBJ1-1, with D maybe TRBD1 (5 bases). The length of the CDR3 is 15 residues. V was cut by 6 bases and J by 5 bases, with 19 bases left in between. Per germline, CDR1 MNHEY and CDR2 SVGAGI. This CDR3 is CASSPPQGRRTEAFF. The CDR3 nucleotides are TGTGCCAGCAGCCCCCCTCAGGGAAGGAGGACTGAAGCTTTCTTT.

This clonotype showed up just a few times. The V gene is TRBV4-2, the J gene TRBJ2-5; TRBD2 agrees at 10 bases. This CDR3 is built from 17 residues. The trim removed 0 bases at V and 3 bases at J, leaving 7 bases unmatched. Germline V gene data show CDR1 as LGHNA and CDR2 as YNFKEQ. In DNA, the CDR3 is TGTGCCAGCAGCCAAGATCGGCCTAGCGGGAGCGAAGAGACCCAGTACTTC. Translating it yields CASSQDRPSGSEETQYF.

The chain joins TRBV18 to TRBJ1-3; no clear D. Between the trimmed V and J ends, which lost 3 bases and 7 bases, there was a span of 10 bases. The CDR3 consists of 13 residues. Germline V lookup: CDR1 KGHSH, CDR2 LQKENI. CDR3 sequence reads: CASSPGGGNTIYF. As DNA, the CDR3 is TGTGCCAGCTCACCGGGCGGAGGGAACACCATATATTTT.

The gene calls are TRBV15 and TRBJ2-1; 8 bases are a match to TRBD1. Germline trimming cut 0 bases from V and 8 bases from J; bases unmatched to any gene: 3. CDR1 LNHNV and CDR2 YYDKDF come from the germline V gene (reference sequence). The CDR3 spans 14 residues. This CDR3 is CATSREQGVDEQFF. The DNA for the CDR3 is TGTGCCACCAGCAGAGAACAGGGGGTCGATGAGCAGTTCTTC.

The rearrangement links TRBV18 to TRBJ2-1, with 8 bases fitting TRBD2. The trim removed 0 bases at V and 8 bases at J, leaving 6 bases unmatched. The CDR3 is 15 residues long. Looked up from germline, CDR1 is KGHSH and CDR2 is LQKENI. CDR3 DNA sequence: TGTGCCAGCTCACCACCGGGGACTAGAGTTTATGAGCAGTTCTTC. Translation: CASSPPGTRVYEQFF. The variable domain in full, completed from reference TRBV18 and TRBJ2-1, reads NAGVMQNPRHLVRRRGQEARLRCSPMKGHSHVYWYRQLPEEGLKFMVYLQKENIIDESGMPKERFSAEFPKEGPSILRIQQVVRGDSAAYFCASSPPGTRVYEQFFGPGTRLTVL.

This clonotype was found a few times. Mismatch with germline at one junction end may stem from a read error. The chain carries TRBV20-1 and TRBJ1-1, with D possibly TRBD1 on 5 matching bases. The CDR3 sequence is 13 residues long. The germline V gene encodes CDR1 DFQATT and CDR2 SNEGSKA (reference sequence). The CDR3 DNA reads as TGCAGCAGAGTTGGGGGGGAGAACACTCAAGCTTTCTTT. It codes for CSRVGGENTQAFF.